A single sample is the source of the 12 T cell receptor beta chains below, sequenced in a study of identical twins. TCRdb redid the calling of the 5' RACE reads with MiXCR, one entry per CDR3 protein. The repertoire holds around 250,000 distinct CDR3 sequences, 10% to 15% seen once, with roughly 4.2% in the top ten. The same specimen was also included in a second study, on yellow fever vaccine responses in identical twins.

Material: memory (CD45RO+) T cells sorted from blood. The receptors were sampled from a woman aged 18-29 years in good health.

This CDR3 is CASTLQPGSANTQYF. The CDR3, as DNA: TGTGCCAGCACACTTCAACCCGGGTCCGCAAATACGCAGTATTTT. The chain recombines TRBV18 with TRBJ2-3, with D unresolved. CDR1 and CDR2 (germline): KGHSH, LQKENI. Trimming pared 8 bases from V and 7 bases from J, leaving 22 bases between. The CDR3 totals 15 residues.

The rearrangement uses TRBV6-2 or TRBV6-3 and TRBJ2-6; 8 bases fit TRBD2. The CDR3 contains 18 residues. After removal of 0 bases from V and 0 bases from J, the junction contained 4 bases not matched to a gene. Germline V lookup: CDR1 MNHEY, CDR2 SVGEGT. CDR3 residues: CASSYSAGGRSGANVLTF. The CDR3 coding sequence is TGTGCCAGCAGTTACTCGGCGGGAGGACGCTCTGGGGCCAACGTCCTGACTTTC.

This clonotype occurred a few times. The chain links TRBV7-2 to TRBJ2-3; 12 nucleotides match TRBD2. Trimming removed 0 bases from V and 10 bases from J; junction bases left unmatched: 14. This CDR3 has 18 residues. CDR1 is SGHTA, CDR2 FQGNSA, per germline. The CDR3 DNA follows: TGTGCCAGCAGCTTAGCTCCCTCTAGTCTAGCGGGGGGGCAAGCGCAGTATTTT. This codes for CASSLAPSSLAGGQAQYF.

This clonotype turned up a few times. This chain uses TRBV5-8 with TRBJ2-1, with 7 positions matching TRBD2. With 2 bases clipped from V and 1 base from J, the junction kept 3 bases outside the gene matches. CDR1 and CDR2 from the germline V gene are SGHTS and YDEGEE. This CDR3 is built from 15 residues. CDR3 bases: TGTGCCAGCAGCTTAGGGACTACTTCCTACAATGAGCAGTTCTTC. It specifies CASSLGTTSYNEQFF.

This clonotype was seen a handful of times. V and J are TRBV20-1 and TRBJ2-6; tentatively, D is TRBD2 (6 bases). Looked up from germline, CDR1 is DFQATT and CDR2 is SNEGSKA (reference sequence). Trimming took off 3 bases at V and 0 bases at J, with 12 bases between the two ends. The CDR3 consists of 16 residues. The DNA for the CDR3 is TGCAGTGCTAGTGCGGGGACCTACTCTGGGGCCAACGTCCTGACTTTC. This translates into CSASAGTYSGANVLTF.

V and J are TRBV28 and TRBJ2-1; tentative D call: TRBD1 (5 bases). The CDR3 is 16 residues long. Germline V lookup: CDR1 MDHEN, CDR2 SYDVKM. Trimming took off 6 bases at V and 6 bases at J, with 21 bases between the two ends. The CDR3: CASSRGWGRGSNEQFF. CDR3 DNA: TGTGCCAGCAGCCGTGGTTGGGGAAGGGGTAGCAATGAGCAGTTCTTC.

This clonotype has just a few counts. The DNA for the CDR3 is TGCAGCGTCTCGGGACAGACCTACGAGCAGTACTTC. Its translation: CSVSGQTYEQYF. This sequence joins TRBV29-1 and TRBJ2-7; the match to TRBD1 covers 7 bases. Germline CDR1 is SQVTM and CDR2 is ANQGSEA. The J segment lost 2 bases and the V segment lost 6 bases, leaving 4 bases of the junction unmatched. The CDR3 is 12 residues long.

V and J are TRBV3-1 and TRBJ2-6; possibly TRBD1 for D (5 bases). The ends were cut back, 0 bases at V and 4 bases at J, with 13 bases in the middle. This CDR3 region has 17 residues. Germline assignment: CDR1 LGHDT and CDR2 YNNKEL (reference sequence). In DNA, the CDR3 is TGTGCCAGCAGCCAAGACGATTGGGGCATGGGGGCCAACGTCCTGACTTTC. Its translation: CASSQDDWGMGANVLTF.

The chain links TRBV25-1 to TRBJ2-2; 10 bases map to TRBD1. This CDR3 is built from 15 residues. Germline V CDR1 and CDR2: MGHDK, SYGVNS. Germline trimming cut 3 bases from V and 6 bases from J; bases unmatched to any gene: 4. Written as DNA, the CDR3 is TGTGCCAGCAGTGATTGGACAGGGGGTCCCGGGGAGCTGTTTTTT. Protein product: CASSDWTGGPGELFF.

CDR3 residues: CASSPTGMEDTQYF. In DNA, the CDR3 is TGTGCCAGCAGCCCCACAGGGATGGAAGATACGCAGTATTTT. V gene TRBV11-2 combines with J gene TRBJ2-3; D may be TRBD1 (6 bases). V was clipped by 5 bases and J by 5 bases, with 14 bases between them. CDR1 and CDR2 (germline): SGHAT, FQNNGV. The CDR3 has 14 residues.

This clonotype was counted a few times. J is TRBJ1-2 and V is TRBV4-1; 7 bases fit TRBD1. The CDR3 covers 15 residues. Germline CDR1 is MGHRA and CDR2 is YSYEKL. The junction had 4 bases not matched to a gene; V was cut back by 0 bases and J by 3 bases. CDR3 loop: CASSQERGQHYGYTF. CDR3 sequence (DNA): TGCGCCAGCAGCCAAGAACGGGGACAGCACTATGGCTACACCTTC.

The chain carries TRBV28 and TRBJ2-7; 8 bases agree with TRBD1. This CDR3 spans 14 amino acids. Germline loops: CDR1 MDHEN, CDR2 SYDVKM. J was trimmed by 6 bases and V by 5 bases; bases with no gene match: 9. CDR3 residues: CASSPGQGFSEQYF. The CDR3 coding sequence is TGTGCCAGCAGTCCCGGACAGGGTTTTTCCGAGCAGTACTTC.